The 17 T cell receptor beta chains below all came from one sample that was sequenced in a study of blood T cell repertoires in COVID-19 (dated by TCRdb to the early 2020s). Library construction relied on the immunoSEQ multiplex PCR assay. TCRdb provides this immuneACCESS table in a form limited to in-frame rearrangements. Some clones are lacking; in checked studies, under half of them reflect an unresolved V gene, and why the rest are absent is not known. This sample is represented by under 150,000 clones; roughly 80% of them were singletons. The ten largest clones add up to roughly 8.6% of the sample. The source material was peripheral blood. The receptors shown here come from a woman in her fifties or sixties with active or convalescent COVID-19.

This clone has only one observation. This chain joins TRBV6-5 and TRBJ2-3; D is possibly TRBD2 (5 bases). Germline lookup yields CDR1 MNHEY and CDR2 SVGAGI. V lost 0 bases, J lost 5 bases, and 9 bases lay in between. CDR3 length: 14 residues. The CDR3 sequence: CASSYSNRGDTQYF. The CDR3 bases are TGTGCCAGCAGTTACTCGAACCGGGGAGATACGCAGTATTTT.

The V gene is TRBV6-1, the J gene TRBJ2-1; 10 nucleotides align to TRBD2. The CDR3 has 15 amino acids. V trimming: 2 bases; J trimming: 4 bases; junction bases outside the gene matches: 2. Per germline, CDR1 MNHNS and CDR2 SASEGT. CDR3 sequence reads: CASSELAGGYNEQFF. In DNA, the CDR3 is TGTGCCAGCAGTGAATTAGCGGGAGGTTACAATGAGCAGTTCTTC.

This chain joins TRBV10-3 and TRBJ2-1; 9 bases are a match to TRBD1. The V segment lost 10 bases and the J segment 5 bases; nucleotides outside the gene matches: 12. CDR1 is ENHRY and CDR2 is SYGVKD in the germline V gene. The CDR3 covers 15 residues. In nucleotides, the CDR3 is TGTGCCAGCCTTCAAGGGACAGGGCCAAACAATGAGCAGTTCTTC. Translated, it gives CASLQGTGPNNEQFF.

This chain connects TRBV3-1 (or the pseudogene TRBV3-2) to TRBJ1-1; 9 bases align to TRBD1. Trimming at V came to 3 bases and at J to 1 base, leaving 0 bases not matched to a gene. This CDR3 contains 14 residues. In germline, CDR1 is LGHDT, CDR2 YNNKEL (reference sequence). CDR3 DNA: TGTGCCAGCAGCCAGGACAGGGGGAACACTGAAGCTTTCTTT. Its protein product is CASSQDRGNTEAFF.

This clone was detected once. In nucleotides, the CDR3 is TGTGCCATCAGTGTTAGTGTCGGAGTACATAATTCACCCCTCCACTTT. It is translated as CAISVSVGVHNSPLHF. This chain links TRBV10-3 with TRBJ1-6; D unclear. V lost 4 bases and J lost 5, with 15 bases in between. CDR1 is ENHRY and CDR2 is SYGVKD in the germline V gene. The CDR3 loop spans 16 amino acids.

This rearrangement joins TRBV5-1 to TRBJ1-6, with TRBD1 matching 7 bases. Looked up from germline, CDR1 is SGHRS and CDR2 is YFSETQ. With V trimmed by 3 bases and J by 0 bases, 3 bases remained unmatched. This CDR3 has 16 amino acids. CDR3 loop: CASSWGDSSYNSPLHF. CDR3 DNA: TGCGCCAGCAGCTGGGGGGACAGCTCCTATAATTCACCCCTCCACTTT.

The rearrangement joins TRBV7-9 to TRBJ2-5; 13 bases fit TRBD2. Germline-derived CDR1 and CDR2 are SEHNR and FQNEAQ (reference sequence). V dropped 5 bases and J dropped 5; count of bases not matched to a gene: 8. This CDR3 has 16 amino acids. The CDR3 is CASSRGLAGVGETQYF. The CDR3 DNA reads as TGTGCCAGCAGCCGCGGACTAGCGGGAGTCGGTGAGACCCAGTACTTC.

V is TRBV19 and J is TRBJ1-5; TRBD1 agrees at 8 bases. The CDR3 spans 15 residues. Germline loops: CDR1 LNHDA, CDR2 SQIVND (reference sequence). V dropped 7 bases and J dropped 2; count of bases not matched to a gene: 7. Here the CDR3 DNA reads TGTGCCAGTACCCCGACAGGGGATCGCAATCAGCCCCAGCATTTT. It encodes CASTPTGDRNQPQHF.

The chain carries TRBV6-5 and TRBJ1-2; perhaps TRBD1 as D (6 bases). This CDR3 has 15 amino acids. The V gene's germline CDR1 is MNHEY and CDR2 SVGAGI. V was pared by 2 bases and J by 3 bases, with 13 bases between. CDR3 DNA sequence: TGTGCCAGCAGTTACGGGCAGGGGAGAGACTATGGCTACACCTTC. Translated, it gives CASSYGQGRDYGYTF.

This chain links TRBV18 with TRBJ2-3, with 7 positions matching TRBD2. Germline V CDR1 and CDR2: KGHSH, LQKENI. The CDR3 loop spans 12 amino acids. V was clipped by 6 bases and J by 7 bases; unmatched bases: 4. CDR3 in amino acids: CASSRDYNTQYF. The DNA of the CDR3 is TGTGCCAGCTCCCGGGACTACAATACGCAGTATTTT.

The V and J genes are TRBV28 and TRBJ2-3; 10 nucleotides agree with TRBD2. Germline loops: CDR1 MDHEN, CDR2 SYDVKM. The CDR3 length is 15 residues. The trim removed 7 bases at V and 5 bases at J, leaving 9 bases unmatched. The CDR3 nucleotides are TGTGCCAGCATCCCTATCCGACTAGCGGGAGATACGCAGTATTTT. Its translation: CASIPIRLAGDTQYF.

This clone was seen only a few times. V is TRBV18 and J is TRBJ2-2, with 9 positions matching TRBD1. This CDR3 has 15 amino acids. The trim removed 2 bases at V and 4 bases at J, leaving 2 bases unmatched. CDR1 KGHSH and CDR2 LQKENI come from the germline V gene. This CDR3 reads CASSPGTGSTGELFF. CDR3 bases: TGTGCCAGCTCACCAGGGACAGGGAGCACCGGGGAGCTGTTTTTT.

This sequence joins TRBV29-1 and TRBJ2-2, with 7 nucleotides matching TRBD2. The CDR3 is 14 residues long. The trim removed 7 bases at V and 7 bases at J, leaving 12 bases unmatched. Germline assignment: CDR1 SQVTM and CDR2 ANQGSEA. This chain's CDR3 is CSAGGAGESGELFF. The CDR3 coding sequence is TGCAGCGCCGGTGGTGCGGGAGAAAGCGGGGAGCTGTTTTTT.

The chain carries TRBV6-2 or TRBV6-3 and TRBJ1-6, with TRBD1 matching over 7 bases. The germline V gene encodes CDR1 MNHEY and CDR2 SVGEGT. V shed 0 bases, J shed 7 bases, and the junction held 6 bases outside the gene matches. The CDR3 runs to 16 residues. The CDR3 DNA reads TGTGCCAGCAGTTACTCGACAGGGATTGCGAATTCACCCCTCCACTTT. Its protein is CASSYSTGIANSPLHF.

This chain joins TRBV10-3 and TRBJ1-2, with D possibly matching TRBD1 (6 bases). The CDR3 spans 16 residues. The V end was cut by 6 bases, the J end by 2 bases, with 19 bases between. CDR1 ENHRY and CDR2 SYGVKD come from the germline V gene. Here the CDR3 DNA reads TGTGCCATCAGGATAGGACAGAACTCAGCCAACTATGGCTACACCTTC. Protein: CAIRIGQNSANYGYTF.

This sequence joins TRBV5-1 and TRBJ2-3; 12 bases agree with TRBD2. The CDR3 has 16 amino acids. The germline V gene encodes CDR1 SGHRS and CDR2 YFSETQ. The V segment lost 4 bases and the J segment 2 bases; nucleotides outside the gene matches: 5. The CDR3 is CASSGRTSGATDTQYF. The CDR3 bases are TGCGCCAGCAGCGGCCGGACTAGCGGGGCCACAGATACGCAGTATTTT.

Only a few counts were recorded for this clone. The chain employs TRBV7-2 and TRBJ1-5; D call uncertain. This CDR3 has 15 amino acids. From germline, CDR1 is SGHTA and CDR2 FQGNSA. Trimming cost V 3 bases and J 2 bases, with 11 bases left between them. CDR3 loop: CASSFERSGNQPQHF. CDR3 DNA sequence: TGTGCCAGCAGCTTTGAGAGATCTGGCAATCAGCCCCAGCATTTT. The whole variable domain, filled in from reference TRBV7-2 and TRBJ1-5, reads GAGVSQSPSNKVTEKGKDVELRCDPISGHTALYWYRQSLGQGLEFLIYFQGNSAPDKSGLPSDRFSAERTGGSVSTLTIQRTQQEDSAVYLCASSFERSGNQPQHFGDGTRLSIL.